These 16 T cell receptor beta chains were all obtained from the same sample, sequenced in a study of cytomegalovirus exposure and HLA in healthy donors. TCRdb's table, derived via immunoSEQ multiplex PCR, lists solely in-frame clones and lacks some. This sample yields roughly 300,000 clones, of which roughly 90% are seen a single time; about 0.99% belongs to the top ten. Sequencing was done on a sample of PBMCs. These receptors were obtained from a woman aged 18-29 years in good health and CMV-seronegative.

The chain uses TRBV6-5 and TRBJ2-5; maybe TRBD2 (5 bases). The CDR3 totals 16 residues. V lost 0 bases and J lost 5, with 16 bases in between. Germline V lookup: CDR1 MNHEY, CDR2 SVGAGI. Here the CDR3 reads CASSYSEVGIGETQYF. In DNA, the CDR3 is TGTGCCAGCAGTTACTCGGAGGTCGGAATCGGGGAGACCCAGTACTTC.

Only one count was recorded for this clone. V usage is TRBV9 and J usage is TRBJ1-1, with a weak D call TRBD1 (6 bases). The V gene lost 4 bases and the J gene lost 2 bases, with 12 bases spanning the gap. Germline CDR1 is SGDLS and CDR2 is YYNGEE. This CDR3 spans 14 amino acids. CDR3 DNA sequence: TGTGCCAGCAGCCCGGGACACCGAAACACTGAAGCTTTCTTT. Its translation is CASSPGHRNTEAFF.

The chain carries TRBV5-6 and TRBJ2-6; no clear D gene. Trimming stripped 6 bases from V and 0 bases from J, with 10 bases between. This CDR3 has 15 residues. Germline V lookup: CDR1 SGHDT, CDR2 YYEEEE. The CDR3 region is CASTLGGSGANVLTF. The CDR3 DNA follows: TGTGCCAGCACCCTTGGCGGCTCTGGGGCCAACGTCCTGACTTTC.

CDR3 in amino acids: CASRTPVTGSTDTQYF. The CDR3 bases are TGTGCCAGCAGAACTCCTGTTACAGGGAGCACAGATACGCAGTATTTT. V gene TRBV6-6 combines with J gene TRBJ2-3, with a weak D call TRBD1 (6 bases). This CDR3 is built from 16 residues. The germline CDR1 and CDR2 sequences are MNHNY and SVGAGI (reference sequence). Deletions cut 6 bases from V and 0 bases from J, with 16 bases between.

CDR3 DNA sequence: TGTGCCAGCAGTGAAGGGTTACGGGAGACCCAGTACTTC. It encodes CASSEGLRETQYF. The chain employs TRBV2 and TRBJ2-5; D is unclear. The CDR3 extends over 13 amino acids. The germline CDR1 and CDR2 sequences are SNHLY and FYNNEI. The V and J ends lost 1 base and 5 bases respectively, with 8 bases between them.

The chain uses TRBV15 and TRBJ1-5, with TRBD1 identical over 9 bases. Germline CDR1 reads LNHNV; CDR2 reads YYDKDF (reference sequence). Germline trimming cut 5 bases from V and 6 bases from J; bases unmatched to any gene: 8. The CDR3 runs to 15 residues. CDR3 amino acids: CATSLGTGSSQPQHF. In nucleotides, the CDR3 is TGTGCCACCAGCCTAGGGACAGGGAGTAGTCAGCCCCAGCATTTT.

The CDR3 loop reads CASSPSPGLGGEQYF. CDR3 nucleotides: TGCGCCAGCAGCCCTAGTCCGGGACTAGGAGGCGAGCAGTACTTC. The V gene is TRBV4-1, the J gene TRBJ2-7; 8 bases are shared with TRBD2. V lost 4 bases to trimming and J lost 6 bases; unmatched junction nucleotides: 11. There are 15 residues in the CDR3. The germline gives CDR1 MGHRA, CDR2 YSYEKL.

The CDR3 here is CASSTTGANYGYTF. DNA for the CDR3: TGCGCCAGCAGCACGACAGGGGCTAACTATGGCTACACCTTC. The chain joins TRBV5-1 to TRBJ1-2; 8 nucleotides match TRBD1. This CDR3 comprises 14 residues. Germline assignment: CDR1 SGHRS and CDR2 YFSETQ. Trimming at V came to 4 bases and at J to 0 bases, leaving 2 bases not matched to a gene. The full variable domain, in which reference TRBV5-1 and TRBJ1-2 provide the parts outside the CDR3, is KAGVTQTPRYLIKTRGQQVTLSCSPISGHRSVSWYQQTPGQGLQFLFEYFSETQRNKGNFPGRFSGRQFSNSRSEMNVSTLELGDSALYLCASSTTGANYGYTFGSGTRLTVV.

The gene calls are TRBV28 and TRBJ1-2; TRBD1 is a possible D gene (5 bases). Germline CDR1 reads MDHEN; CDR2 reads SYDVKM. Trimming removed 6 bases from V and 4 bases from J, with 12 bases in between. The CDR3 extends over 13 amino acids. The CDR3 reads CASRSTETYGYTF. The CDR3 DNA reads TGTGCCAGCAGATCGACAGAGACCTATGGCTACACCTTC.

CDR3 sequence (DNA): TGTGCCAGCAGGAACACCGGGACAGGGGTCACCGGGGAGCTGTTTTTT. This encodes CASRNTGTGVTGELFF. The chain combines TRBV28 with TRBJ2-2; 10 bases line up with TRBD1. After removal of 6 bases from V and 4 bases from J, the junction contained 8 bases not matched to a gene. The CDR3 totals 16 residues. Germline CDR1 is MDHEN and CDR2 is SYDVKM.

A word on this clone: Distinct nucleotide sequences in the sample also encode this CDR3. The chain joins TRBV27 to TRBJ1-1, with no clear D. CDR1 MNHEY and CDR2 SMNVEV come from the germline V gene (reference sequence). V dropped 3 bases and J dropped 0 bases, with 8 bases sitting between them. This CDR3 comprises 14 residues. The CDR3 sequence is CASSFSGLNTEAFF. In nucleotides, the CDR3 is TGTGCCAGCAGTTTCAGTGGCTTGAACACTGAAGCTTTCTTT.

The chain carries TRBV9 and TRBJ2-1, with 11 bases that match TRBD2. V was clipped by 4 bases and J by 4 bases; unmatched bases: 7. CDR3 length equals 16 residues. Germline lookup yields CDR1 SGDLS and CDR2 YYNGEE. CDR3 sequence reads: CASSPRLAGPYNEQFF. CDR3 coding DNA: TGTGCCAGCAGCCCCCGACTAGCGGGACCTTACAATGAGCAGTTCTTC.

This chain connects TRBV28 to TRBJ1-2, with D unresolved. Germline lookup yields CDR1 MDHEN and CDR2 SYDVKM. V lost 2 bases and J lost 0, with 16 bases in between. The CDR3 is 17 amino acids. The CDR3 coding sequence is TGTGCCAGCAGTTTAGGCTCCCCGACAAGTCCTAACTATGGCTACACCTTC. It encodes CASSLGSPTSPNYGYTF.

The CDR3 reads CASGLAPATGTQYF. CDR3 nucleotide sequence: TGTGCTAGTGGTTTGGCACCCGCAACCGGGACCCAGTACTTC. The chain is built from TRBV12-5 and TRBJ2-5, with unresolved D. This CDR3 contains 14 residues. V lost 1 base to trimming and J lost 7 bases, with 13 bases between them. CDR1 and CDR2 from the germline V gene are LGHNT and FRNRAP.

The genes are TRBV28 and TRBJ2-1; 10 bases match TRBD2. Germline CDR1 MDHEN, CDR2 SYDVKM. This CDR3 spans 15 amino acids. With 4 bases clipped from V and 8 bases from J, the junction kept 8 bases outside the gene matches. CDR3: CASSSSSGGLDEQFF. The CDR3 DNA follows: TGTGCCAGCAGTTCGTCTAGCGGGGGCTTGGATGAGCAGTTCTTC.

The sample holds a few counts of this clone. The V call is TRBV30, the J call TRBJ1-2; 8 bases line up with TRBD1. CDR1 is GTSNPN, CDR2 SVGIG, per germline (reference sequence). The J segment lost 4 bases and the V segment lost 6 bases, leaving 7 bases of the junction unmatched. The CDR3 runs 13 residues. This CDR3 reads CACHLGQGYGYTF. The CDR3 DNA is TGTGCCTGCCACCTCGGACAGGGCTATGGCTACACCTTC. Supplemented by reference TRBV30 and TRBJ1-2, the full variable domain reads SQTIHQWPATLVQPVGSPLSLECTVEGTSNPNLYWYRQAAGRGLQLLFYSVGIGQISSEVPQNLSASRPQDRQFILSSKKLLLSDSGFYLCACHLGQGYGYTFGSGTRLTVV.